This record covers a single T cell receptor beta chain. Antigen: not known. Ranging in age from roughly 6 to 95, the donors were healthy Caucasian individuals from Russia. This entry is derived from a study of blood T cells in healthy people across ages. General study results and limits: With donor CMV status unknown, expanded clonotype changes were possibly confounded.

The germline V and J ends were trimmed by 1 base and 0 bases, with 17 bases remaining between them. From germline, CDR1 is SGHDN and CDR2 FVKESK. This CDR3 is built from 18 residues. Sample-barcoded 5' priming and a J-beta primer mix drove a second PCR of roughly 7 to 11 cycles. TCRdb reprocessed the 5' RACE reads with MiXCR, giving one entry per CDR3 protein. The table has about 1.4 million distinct CDR3 sequences, 55% to 75% seen once. The V gene is TRBV14, the J gene TRBJ2-3, with D perhaps assigned TRBD1 or TRBD2 (5 bases each). This clonotype was sampled from a man between 18 and 29 years old in good health. Specimen: blood. The CDR3 loop is CASSQVGTTSSSTDTQYF. CDR3 in DNA: TGTGCCAGCAGCCAAGTTGGGACCACCTCATCTAGCACAGATACGCAGTATTTT.